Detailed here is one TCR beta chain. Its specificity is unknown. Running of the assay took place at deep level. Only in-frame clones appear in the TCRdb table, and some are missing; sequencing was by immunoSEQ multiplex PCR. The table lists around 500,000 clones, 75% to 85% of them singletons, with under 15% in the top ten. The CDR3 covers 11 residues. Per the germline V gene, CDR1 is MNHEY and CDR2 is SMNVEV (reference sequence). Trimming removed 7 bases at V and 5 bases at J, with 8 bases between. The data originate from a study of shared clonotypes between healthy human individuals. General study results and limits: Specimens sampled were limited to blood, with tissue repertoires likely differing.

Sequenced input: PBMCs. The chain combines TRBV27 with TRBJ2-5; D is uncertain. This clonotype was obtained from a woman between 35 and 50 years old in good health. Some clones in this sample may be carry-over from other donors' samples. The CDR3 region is CASTLGETQYF. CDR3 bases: TGTGCCAGCACCCTCGGGGAGACCCAGTACTTC.